This T cell receptor (beta chain) emerged from a study of beta chain features in type 1 diabetes. Points from the study as a whole: Insertions at VDJ junctions were less frequent in type 1 diabetes patients. These patients also deleted more nucleotides at the same junctions.

On this clone: Its specificity is not known.

Since all of the isolated RNA was reverse transcribed, expressed TCRB transcripts were what got sequenced. The repertoire was sequenced with immunoSEQ multiplex PCR; TCRdb's copy has only in-frame clones and lacks some. Here the sample spans 450,000 or so clones, around 10% being singletons. The V gene's germline CDR1 is DFQATT and CDR2 SNEGSKA (reference sequence). The CDR3 covers 10 residues. V was pared by 5 bases and J by 3 bases, with 5 bases between. This TCR came from a woman younger than 30 in good health. This sequence joins TRBV20-1 and TRBJ2-7, with D uncertain. The sequencing input was naive CD4+ T cells from blood. In nucleotides, the CDR3 is TGCAGTGCTTGGGACTACGAGCAGTACTTC. Protein: CSAWDYEQYF.